This T cell receptor (beta chain) is drawn from a study of T cell changes during pregnancy in multiple sclerosis. The CDR3 length is 14 residues. Per germline, CDR1 KGHSH and CDR2 LQKENI. V was clipped by 3 bases and J by 8 bases, with 11 bases between them. TCRdb keeps only in-frame clones here, not all; method: immunoSEQ multiplex PCR. Here the sample spans tens of thousands of clones, approximately 92% being singletons. Sequencing used CD4+ T cells from peripheral blood mononuclear cells, obtained in the third trimester of pregnancy. The chain carries TRBV18 and TRBJ1-6; tentatively, D is TRBD1 (6 bases). The clonotype comes from a female donor with multiple sclerosis, enrolled in a pregnancy study. In nucleotides, the CDR3 is TGTGCCAGCTCACCGGACAGACACGATTCACCCCTCCACTTT. Translating it yields CASSPDRHDSPLHF.